What follows are 30 T cell receptor beta chains derived from one specimen sequenced in a study of tumor-infiltrating lymphocytes in primary liver carcinoma. Co-extraction yielded RNA and DNA from around 20-30 mg of unsorted bulk tissue. Starting material of 500 to 600 ng total RNA yielded TCR beta cDNA via a constant-region primer. Generation of the TCR beta libraries relied on three nested multiplex PCR rounds using slightly modified ARM-PCR. Each of the first two PCR rounds ran about 9 cycles with TRBV1-TRBV30 forward and C-beta reverse primers. Using its own MiXCR run on the multiplex PCR reads, TCRdb lists one record per CDR3 protein. Here the sample spans about 75,000 distinct CDR3 sequences, 69% being singletons. The sample was tumor-adjacent normal liver tissue. All receptors come from a man aged 40-49 years with primary liver carcinoma and hepatitis B virus infection.

This clonotype was seen a handful of times. CDR3 protein: CASSRGQGESSPLHF. CDR3 DNA: TGTGCCAGCAGCCGCGGGCAGGGGGAGAGTTCACCCCTCCACTTT. The chain is built from TRBV4-2 and TRBJ1-6; 7 bases are shared with TRBD1. Germline-derived CDR1 and CDR2 are LGHNA and YNFKEQ. The V gene end was trimmed by 4 bases and the J gene end by 9 bases; junction bases not matched to a gene: 9. The CDR3 extends over 15 amino acids.

As regards this clonotype: A single base separates this from a much larger clone, so it may be a read error. The chain combines TRBV7-9 with TRBJ2-1; 9 bases align to TRBD2. Germline lookup yields CDR1 SEHNR and CDR2 FQNEAQ (reference sequence). This CDR3 is built from 16 residues. V lost 5 bases and J lost 6; bases outside the gene matches: 11. In DNA form, the CDR3 reads TGTGCCAGCAGCACACAGACTAGCGGCGTCCCCAATGAGCAGTTCTTC. Protein product: CASSTQTSGVPNEQFF.

This chain connects TRBV12-3 or TRBV12-4 to TRBJ2-5, with 8 bases fitting TRBD1. This CDR3 spans 13 amino acids. The V and J ends lost 3 bases and 5 bases, in that order; junction bases with no gene match: 2. For the CDR3, the DNA is TGTGCCAGCAGTTTGACAGGGGTCGAGACCCAGTACTTC. Encoded protein: CASSLTGVETQYF.

This clonotype showed up many times. The rearrangement joins TRBV10-3 to TRBJ2-3; D remains ambiguous. Germline CDR1 ENHRY, CDR2 SYGVKD. V was cut by 6 bases and J by 0 bases, with 16 bases left in between. The CDR3 loop spans 16 amino acids. In DNA, the CDR3 is TGTGCCATCAGAGGTTGGACGGACCCTAGCACAGATACGCAGTATTTT. This gives the protein CAIRGWTDPSTDTQYF.

In the case of this clonotype: A read error is possible here, since a much larger clone lies one base away. The V call is TRBV30, the J call TRBJ1-6, with no clear D. The CDR3 consists of 13 residues. Germline assignment: CDR1 GTSNPN and CDR2 SVGIG (reference sequence). In DNA form, the CDR3 reads TGTGCCTGGAGTGTACTTCCAAATTCACCCCCCCACTTT. Encoded protein: CAWSVLPNSPPHF.

Comment on this clonotype: This CDR3 is missing its conserved last phenylalanine or tryptophan, likely due to a read error. The rearrangement links TRBV10-3 to TRBJ2-3; TRBD1 aligns across 7 bases. V lost 10 bases to trimming and J lost 3 bases; unmatched junction nucleotides: 7. CDR1 is ENHRY, CDR2 SYGVKD, per germline. The CDR3 loop spans 13 amino acids. As DNA, the CDR3 is TGTGCCACTGACAGGGAAGGGACAGATACGCAGTATTTG. Protein product: CATDREGTDTQYL.

The chain has TRBV6-5 and TRBJ2-7; a weak D match, TRBD1 (6 bases). V shed 5 bases and J shed 13 bases, with 24 bases lying between them. Germline V CDR1 and CDR2: MNHEY, SVGAGI. CDR3 length: 14 amino acids. CDR3 amino acids: CASSARGRGYDQYF. The CDR3 bases are TGTGCCAGCAGTGCCAGGGGAAGAGGCTACGATCAATACTTC.

To note about this clonotype: The junction departs from the called germline gene at one end, perhaps through a read error. This rearrangement joins TRBV10-2 to TRBJ2-2, with 13 bases fitting TRBD2. Looked up from germline, CDR1 is WSHSY and CDR2 is SAAADI. The CDR3 runs 18 residues. CDR3 DNA sequence: TGCGCCAGCAGTGAGGCTAAGGGACTAGCGGGGAACACCGGGGAACTGTTTTTT. Translation gives CASSEAKGLAGNTGELFF.

The table lists this clonotype with a few counts. Germline and junction disagree at one end, which may indicate a read error. V and J are TRBV5-5 and TRBJ2-5; unclear D gene. The CDR3 has 15 residues. Germline CDR1 SGHKS, CDR2 YYEKEE (reference sequence). The CDR3 coding sequence is TGTGCCGGCAGCTTGAGCGTTGGCATTCAAGAGACCCAGTACTTC. Amino acid sequence: CAGSLSVGIQETQYF.

The gene calls are TRBV29-1 and TRBJ1-2; a weak D match, TRBD1 (6 bases). This CDR3 comprises 14 residues. CDR1 is SQVTM and CDR2 is ANQGSEA in the germline V gene. V was cut by 6 bases and J by 4 bases, with 18 bases left in between. The CDR3 sequence: CSVGFGQSIYGYTF. Written as DNA, the CDR3 is TGCAGCGTCGGGTTTGGACAGTCGATCTATGGCTACACCTTC.

As concerns this clonotype: The germline gene is not matched at one end of the junction; a read error may be the cause. V usage is TRBV6-1 and J usage is TRBJ2-7; 7 bases are a match to TRBD2. CDR1 and CDR2 (germline): MNHNS, SASEGT. This CDR3 region has 14 residues. The CDR3 here is CASNQAGAGHEQYF. CDR3 coding DNA: TGTGCCAGCAATCAGGCGGGAGCTGGGCACGAGCAGTACTTT.

This clonotype was counted between two and nine times. A read error may account for a junction end that differs from germline. The chain combines TRBV11-1 with TRBJ2-5, with 7 bases that match TRBD1. The CDR3 length is 14 residues. Germline CDR1 SGHAT, CDR2 FQDESV (reference sequence). The CDR3 sequence is CAGSVQQGKETQYF. The CDR3 nucleotides read TGTGCCGGCAGCGTCCAACAGGGGAAAGAGACCCAGTACTTC.

Worth noting for this clonotype: The junction does not match germline at one end; this may be a read error. The chain links TRBV6-6 to TRBJ2-2; 7 nucleotides match TRBD2. Germline V gene data show CDR1 as MNHNY and CDR2 as SVGAGI (reference sequence). The CDR3 is made up of 16 amino acids. DNA for the CDR3: TGTACCAGCAGTTCTCCTAGCGGTAGTAACACCGGGGAGCTGTTTTTT. Amino acids: CTSSSPSGSNTGELFF.

A remark on this clonotype: The junction departs from germline at one end; a sequencing error may be responsible. The chain recombines TRBV7-9 with TRBJ1-1; TRBD1 might be the D (6 bases). This CDR3 spans 15 amino acids. Germline values: CDR1 SEHNR, CDR2 FQNEAQ (reference sequence). The chain's CDR3 is CASSLGGGPTTEAFF. In nucleotides, the CDR3 is TGTGCCAGCAGTTTAGGTGGGGGGCCGACCACTGAAGCTTTCTTT.

This rearrangement joins TRBV6-1 to TRBJ1-2; D remains ambiguous. V lost 4 bases to trimming and J lost 5 bases, with 14 bases between them. The CDR3 runs 14 residues. Germline CDR1 is MNHNS and CDR2 is SASEGT. CDR3 residues: CASSAVSAKYGYTF. Here the CDR3 DNA reads TGTGCCAGCAGTGCGGTGAGCGCCAAGTATGGCTACACCTTC.

This clonotype was counted a few times. This sequence joins TRBV4-1 and TRBJ2-1; D unclear. The V and J ends lost 1 base and 9 bases respectively, with 13 bases between them. Germline values: CDR1 MGHRA, CDR2 YSYEKL. CDR3 size: 14 residues. CDR3 loop: CASSQAGSASEQFF. As DNA, the CDR3 is TGCGCCAGCAGCCAAGCGGGTTCAGCAAGTGAGCAGTTCTTC.

This clonotype was observed a few times. This chain joins TRBV29-1 and TRBJ1-1; D call uncertain. The CDR3 covers 12 residues. The V and J ends lost 0 bases and 4 bases respectively, with 6 bases between them. The germline gives CDR1 SQVTM, CDR2 ANQGSEA. This chain's CDR3 is CSVEDSGTEAFF. In DNA, the CDR3 is TGCAGCGTTGAAGATTCGGGCACTGAAGCTTTCTTT.

Worth noting for this clonotype: Given the absence of the conserved phenylalanine or tryptophan at the CDR3 end, a read error is likely. The DNA is left out, because the CDR3 cannot be placed on it with certainty; the CDR3 is given as TCRdb lists it. The CDR3: CASSTLFNRGTSGAYQETQYI. The J gene is TRBJ2-5, the V gene TRBV21-1; the table names TRBD2, a call not compared with the DNA. TRBV21-1 is recorded as a pseudogene. The CDR3 is 21 residues long, counting both termini.

The V and J genes are TRBV24-1 and TRBJ2-1; 9 positions match TRBD2. This CDR3 contains 16 residues. V shed 11 bases, J shed 7 bases, and the junction held 17 bases outside the gene matches. Germline CDR1 reads KGHDR; CDR2 reads SFDVKD. The CDR3 loop reads CAISERVAGVRNEQFF. As DNA, the CDR3 is TGTGCCATCAGCGAAAGGGTAGCGGGAGTACGGAATGAGCAGTTCTTC.

Comment on this clonotype: The junction does not match germline at one end; this may be a read error. V usage is TRBV14 and J usage is TRBJ2-3; D unresolved. This CDR3 comprises 13 residues. CDR1 SGHDN and CDR2 FVKESK come from the germline V gene. The CDR3: CASSRGYTDAQYF. DNA for the CDR3: TGTGCCAGCAGCCGTGGATACACAGATGCGCAGTATTTT.

In this sample, this clonotype turned up many times. The rearrangement uses TRBV12-3 or TRBV12-4 and TRBJ2-1; TRBD2 agrees at 10 bases. This CDR3 has 15 residues. V gave up 4 bases and J gave up 6 bases; unmatched junction bases: 6. The CDR3 coding sequence is TGTGCCAGCAGTTCCTTACTAGCGGGAACCAATGAGCAGTTCTTC. Protein: CASSSLLAGTNEQFF.

The V and J genes are TRBV6-2 or TRBV6-3 and TRBJ2-1, with 12 bases that match TRBD1. Losses at the gene ends were 8 bases for V and 9 bases for J; bases not matched to a gene: 11. The CDR3 covers 15 residues. CDR1 and CDR2 (germline): MNHEY, SVGEGT. Here the CDR3 reads CASSSVGTGGFEQFF. The CDR3 region has the DNA TGTGCCAGCTCTAGTGTTGGGACAGGGGGCTTTGAGCAGTTCTTC.

This clonotype has a handful of counts. The junction shows a germline mismatch at one end, possibly a read error. This rearrangement joins TRBV11-2 to TRBJ1-1, with D possibly TRBD1 on 5 matching bases. This CDR3 contains 12 residues. The V gene's germline CDR1 is SGHAT and CDR2 FQNNGV. The CDR3 region has the DNA TGCGCCAGCAGCTTATCAGGGTATGGAGCTTTCTTT. This codes for CASSLSGYGAFF. The variable domain in full, completed from reference TRBV11-2 and TRBJ1-1, reads EAGVAQSPRYKIIEKRQSVAFWCNPISGHATLYWYQQILGQGPKLLIQFQNNGVVDDSQLPKDRFSAERLKGVDSTLKIQPAKLEDSAVYLCASSLSGYGAFFGQGTRLTVV.

In this sample, this clonotype turned up a few times. V and J are TRBV29-1 and TRBJ2-1; no reliable D call. V was cut by 2 bases and J by 4 bases, with 12 bases left in between. The CDR3 sequence is 14 residues long. CDR1 is SQVTM, CDR2 ANQGSEA, per germline. This CDR3 reads CSVELEQRYNEQFF. CDR3 in DNA: TGCAGCGTTGAACTAGAACAAAGATACAATGAGCAGTTCTTC.

A note on this clonotype: Compared with germline, one end of the junction differs, possibly owing to a read error. The rearrangement uses TRBV6-2 or TRBV6-3 and TRBJ1-5; TRBD1 is a possible D gene (6 bases). CDR1 is MNHEY, CDR2 SVGEGT, per germline. The CDR3 sequence is 14 residues long. CDR3 DNA sequence: TGTGCCAGCGGTTTGGGACAAGGCAATGAGCCCCGGCATTTT. This codes for CASGLGQGNEPRHF.

With regard to this clonotype: This likely comes from a read error, as the CDR3 has no conserved phenylalanine or tryptophan at its end. It is unclear where the CDR3 begins or ends on the DNA, so no DNA is shown, and the CDR3 is as TCRdb lists it. The chain is built from TRBV11-2 and TRBJ2-5; TRBD2, the table's D call, lacks a check against the DNA. A total of 18 residues make up the CDR3, ends included. Per germline, CDR1 SGHAT and CDR2 FQNNGV. CDR3 in amino acids: CASSLARLAMGKKETQNL.

With respect to this clonotype: A much more abundant neighbour one base away suggests this may be a read error. The chain combines TRBV14 with TRBJ2-7; 11 bases line up with TRBD2. The germline CDR1 and CDR2 sequences are SGHDN and FVKESK. The CDR3 is made up of 15 amino acids. The CDR3 region has the DNA TGTGCCAGGAGCCTTACGGGACTAGCGGATTACGAGCAGTACTTC. This translates into CARSLTGLADYEQYF.

As regards this clonotype: Mismatch with germline at one junction end may stem from a read error. V usage is TRBV4-2 and J usage is TRBJ2-3, with a weak D call TRBD2 (6 bases). The CDR3 extends over 15 amino acids. The V gene's germline CDR1 is LGHNA and CDR2 YNFKEQ. CDR3 in amino acids: CASSQDVRRVDMQYF. The CDR3 nucleotides are TGTGCCAGCAGCCAAGACGTTAGGAGGGTAGATATGCAGTATTTT.

The gene calls are TRBV28 and TRBJ2-7; maybe TRBD1 (7 bases). From germline, CDR1 is MDHEN and CDR2 SYDVKM. The CDR3 is 18 residues long. Between the trimmed V and J ends, which lost 7 bases and 1 base, there was a span of 26 bases. CDR3 sequence reads: CASTRKGGAGRGSYEQYF. CDR3 coding DNA: TGTGCCAGCACAAGAAAAGGGGGCGCGGGGCGCGGTTCCTACGAGCAGTACTTC. Full variable domain (rest looked up from reference TRBV28 and TRBJ2-7): DVKVTQSSRYLVKRTGEKVFLECVQDMDHENMFWYRQDPGLGLRLIYFSYDVKMKEKGDIPEGYSVSREKKERFSLILESASTNQTSMYLCASTRKGGAGRGSYEQYFGPGTRLTVT.

On this clonotype: Just one base apart from a much larger clone, this may be a read error. This rearrangement joins TRBV6-5 to TRBJ2-6; D is perhaps TRBD1 or TRBD2 (5 bases each). This CDR3 comprises 17 residues. Germline values: CDR1 MNHEY, CDR2 SVGAGI. CDR3 loop: CASSYSGSSSGANVPTF. The CDR3, as DNA: TGTGCCAGCAGTTACTCTGGGAGTAGCTCTGGGGCCAACGTCCCGACTTTC.